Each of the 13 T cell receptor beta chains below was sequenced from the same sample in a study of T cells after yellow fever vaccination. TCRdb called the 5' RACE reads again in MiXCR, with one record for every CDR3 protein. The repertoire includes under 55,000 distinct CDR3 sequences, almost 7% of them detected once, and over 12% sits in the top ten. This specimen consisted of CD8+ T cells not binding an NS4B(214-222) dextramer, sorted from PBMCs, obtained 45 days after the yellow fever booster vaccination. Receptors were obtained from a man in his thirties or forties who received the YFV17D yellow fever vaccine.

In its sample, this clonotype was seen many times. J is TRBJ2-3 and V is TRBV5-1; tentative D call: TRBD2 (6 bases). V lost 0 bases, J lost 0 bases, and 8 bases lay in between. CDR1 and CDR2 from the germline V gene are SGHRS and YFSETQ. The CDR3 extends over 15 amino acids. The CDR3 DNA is TGCGCCAGCAGCTTGGACCTAGCGAGCACAGATACGCAGTATTTT. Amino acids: CASSLDLASTDTQYF.

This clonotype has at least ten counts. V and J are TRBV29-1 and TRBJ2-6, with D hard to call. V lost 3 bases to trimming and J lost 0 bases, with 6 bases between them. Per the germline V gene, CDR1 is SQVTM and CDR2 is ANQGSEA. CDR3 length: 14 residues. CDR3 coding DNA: TGCAGCGTTGATAGGGTCTCTGGGGCCAACGTCCTGACTTTC. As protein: CSVDRVSGANVLTF.

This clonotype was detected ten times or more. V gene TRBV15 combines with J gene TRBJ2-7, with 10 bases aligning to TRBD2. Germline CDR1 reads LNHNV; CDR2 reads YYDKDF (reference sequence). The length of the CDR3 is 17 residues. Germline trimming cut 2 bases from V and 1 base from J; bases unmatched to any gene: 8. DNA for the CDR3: TGTGCCACCAGCAGATCGGGAGCGGGAGGGACTTCCTACGAGCAGTACTTC. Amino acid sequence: CATSRSGAGGTSYEQYF.

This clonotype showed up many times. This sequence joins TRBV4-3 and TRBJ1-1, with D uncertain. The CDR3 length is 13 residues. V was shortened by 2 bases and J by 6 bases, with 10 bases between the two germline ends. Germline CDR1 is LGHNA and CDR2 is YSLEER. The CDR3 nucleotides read TGCGCCAGCAGCCAACTGGGTTTTGCTGAAGCTTTCTTT. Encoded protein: CASSQLGFAEAFF.

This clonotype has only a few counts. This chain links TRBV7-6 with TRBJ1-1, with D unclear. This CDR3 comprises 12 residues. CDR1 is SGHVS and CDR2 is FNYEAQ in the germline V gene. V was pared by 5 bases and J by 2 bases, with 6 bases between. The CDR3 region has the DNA TGTGCCAGCAGCCCACGAAACACTGAAGCTTTCTTT. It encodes CASSPRNTEAFF.

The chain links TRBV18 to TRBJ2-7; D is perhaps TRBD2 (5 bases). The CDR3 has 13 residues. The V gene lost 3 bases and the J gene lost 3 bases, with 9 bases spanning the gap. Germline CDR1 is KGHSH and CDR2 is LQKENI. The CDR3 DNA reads TGTGCCAGCTCACCTTCCCGGGGCTACGAGCAGTACTTC. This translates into CASSPSRGYEQYF.

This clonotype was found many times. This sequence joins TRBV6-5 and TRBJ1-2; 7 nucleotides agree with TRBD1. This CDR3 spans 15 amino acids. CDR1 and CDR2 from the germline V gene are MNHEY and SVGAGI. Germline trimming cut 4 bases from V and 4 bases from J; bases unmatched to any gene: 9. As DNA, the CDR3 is TGTGCCAGCAGTTCGCCGATGGGACAGTTCTATGGCTACACCTTC. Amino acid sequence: CASSSPMGQFYGYTF.

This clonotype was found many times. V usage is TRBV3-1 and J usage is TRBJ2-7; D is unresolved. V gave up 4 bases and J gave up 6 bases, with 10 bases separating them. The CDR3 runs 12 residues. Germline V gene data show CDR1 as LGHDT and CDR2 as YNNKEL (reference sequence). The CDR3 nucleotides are TGTGCCAGCAGCCCCACCCCCCTCGAGCAGTACTTC. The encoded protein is CASSPTPLEQYF.

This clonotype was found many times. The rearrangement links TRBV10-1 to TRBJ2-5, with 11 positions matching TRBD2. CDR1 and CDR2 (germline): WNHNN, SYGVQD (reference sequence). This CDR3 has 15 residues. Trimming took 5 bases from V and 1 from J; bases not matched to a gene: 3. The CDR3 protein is CASSPGTSGQETQYF. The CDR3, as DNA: TGCGCCAGCAGTCCCGGGACTAGCGGCCAAGAGACCCAGTACTTC.

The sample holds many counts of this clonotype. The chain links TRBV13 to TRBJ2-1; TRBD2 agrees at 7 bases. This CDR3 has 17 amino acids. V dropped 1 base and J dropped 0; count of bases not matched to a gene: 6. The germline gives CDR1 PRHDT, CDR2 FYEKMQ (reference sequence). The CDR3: CASSLVLALSSYNEQFF. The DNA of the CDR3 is TGTGCCAGCAGCTTAGTACTAGCGCTAAGCTCCTACAATGAGCAGTTCTTC. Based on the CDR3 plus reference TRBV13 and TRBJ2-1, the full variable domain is AAGVIQSPRHLIKEKRETATLKCYPIPRHDTVYWYQQGPGQDPQFLISFYEKMQSDKGSIPDRFSAQQFSDYHSELNMSSLELGDSALYFCASSLVLALSSYNEQFFGPGTRLTVL.

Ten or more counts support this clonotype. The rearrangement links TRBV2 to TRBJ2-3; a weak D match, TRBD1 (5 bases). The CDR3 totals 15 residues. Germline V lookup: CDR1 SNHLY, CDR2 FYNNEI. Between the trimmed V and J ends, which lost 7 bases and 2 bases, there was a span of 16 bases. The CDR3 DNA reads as TGTGCCAGCAAATCCCTGCTTGGGGCCACAGATACGCAGTATTTT. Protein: CASKSLLGATDTQYF.

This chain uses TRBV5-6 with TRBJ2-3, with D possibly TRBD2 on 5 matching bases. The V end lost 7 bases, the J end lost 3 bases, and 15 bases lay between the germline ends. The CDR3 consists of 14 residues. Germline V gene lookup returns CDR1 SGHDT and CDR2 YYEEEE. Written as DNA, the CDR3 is TGTGCCAGCGGCCCCGGGGAAGAGACAGATACGCAGTATTTT. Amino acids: CASGPGEETDTQYF. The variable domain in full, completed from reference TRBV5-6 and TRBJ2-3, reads DAGVTQSPTHLIKTRGQQVTLRCSPKSGHDTVSWYQQALGQGPQFIFQYYEEEERQRGNFPDRFSGHQFPNYSSELNVNALLLGDSALYLCASGPGEETDTQYFGPGTRLTVL.

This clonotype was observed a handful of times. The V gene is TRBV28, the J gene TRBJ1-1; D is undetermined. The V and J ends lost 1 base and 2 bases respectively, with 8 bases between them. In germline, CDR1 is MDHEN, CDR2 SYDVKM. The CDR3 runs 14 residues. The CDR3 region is CASSLSGANTEAFF. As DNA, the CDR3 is TGTGCCAGCAGTTTATCAGGAGCTAACACTGAAGCTTTCTTT. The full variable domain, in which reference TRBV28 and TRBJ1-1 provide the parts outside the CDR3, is DVKVTQSSRYLVKRTGEKVFLECVQDMDHENMFWYRQDPGLGLRLIYFSYDVKMKEKGDIPEGYSVSREKKERFSLILESASTNQTSMYLCASSLSGANTEAFFGQGTRLTVV.